This T cell receptor beta chain was sequenced during a study of blood T cell repertoires in COVID-19. Study-level background: Material from acute and convalescent COVID-19 was sourced from the United States, Italy and Spain. Sources were T cells, B-cell-depleted T cells, or PBMCs; the material itself was cDNA or gDNA.

In the authors' methods: Reference gene primers were amplified, and this amplification served to estimate nucleated cell counts. Sequenced by immunoSEQ multiplex PCR; TCRdb stores in-frame clones only, minus some. The V and J calls and clone size were taken over from that table, and D and trimming were inferred from the DNA. The table lists 95,000 to 120,000 clones, 85% of them singletons. Germline assignment: CDR1 MNHEY and CDR2 SMNVEV (reference sequence). After removal of 4 bases from V and 6 bases from J, the junction contained 8 bases not matched to a gene. This CDR3 has 16 amino acids. The chain carries TRBV27 and TRBJ1-6; 8 bases fit TRBD1. The clonotype comes from a human donor in a cohort sampled during active COVID-19. The sample consisted of peripheral blood. The DNA of the CDR3 is TGTGCCAGCAGTTCTGATAAGGACAGGGTTAATTCACCCCTCCACTTT. Translating it yields CASSSDKDRVNSPLHF.